The sequence of this T cell receptor beta chain was determined in a study of T cell responses to AZD1222 COVID-19 vaccine. V gave up 3 bases and J gave up 4 bases, with 9 bases separating them. CDR1 is LGHDT and CDR2 is YNNKEL in the germline V gene (reference sequence). This CDR3 has 13 residues. Libraries were prepared by immunoSEQ multiplex PCR; TCRdb keeps only in-frame clonotypes and omits some of them. The sample lists roughly 55,000 clones; roughly 87% were seen once. The chain uses TRBV3-1 (or the pseudogene TRBV3-2) and TRBJ1-1; D perhaps matches TRBD1 (6 bases). Sequences were derived from peripheral blood, sampled on day 0 of AZD1222 vaccination. This TCR came from an adult in good health. CDR3 in DNA: TGTGCCAGCAGCCAGAGGGGGGGCACTGAAGCTTTCTTT. Translated, it gives CASSQRGGTEAFF.